This record covers a single T cell receptor beta chain. This specimen belongs to a study of CD8 T cells in Susac syndrome. After extraction with the RNeasy kit, about 0.5 to 1 ug of the RNA was reverse transcribed using random hexamers. Amplification of TCR beta CDR3 was carried out by immunoSEQ multiplex PCR, which covered 54 Vbeta and 13 Jbeta segments. TCRdb processed the immunoSEQ multiplex PCR reads anew with MiXCR; each CDR3 protein has one entry. The sample shows 80,000 or so distinct CDR3 sequences, approximately 94% of them seen only once. In germline, CDR1 is MDHEN, CDR2 SYDVKM. The CDR3 is 13 amino acids. V was trimmed by 2 bases and J by 3 bases, leaving 7 bases between them.

The source of this sequence is a human donor with Susac syndrome. Sequencing input: CD4+ T cells from PBMCs. The V call is TRBV28, the J call TRBJ1-2; D remains ambiguous. The CDR3 region has the DNA TGTGCCAGCAGTTTAAGGAGCGACTATGGCTACACCTTC. Amino acids: CASSLRSDYGYTF.